This TCR beta chain was sequenced during a study of cytomegalovirus exposure and HLA in healthy donors. Across the whole study: Among several hundred genotyped donors, 65% to 90% fell in the Caucasian-associated ancestry cluster.

PCR involved 60 Vbeta and 13 Jbeta primers. Repertoires were generated with immunoSEQ multiplex PCR, while TCRdb's copy carries only in-frame clones and drops some. The data show 150,000 to 200,000 clones, around 81% seen once. Notes on this clone: Antigen unknown.

Study-level findings and limits: Association of a missense DCLRE1C variant with TCR beta V- and J-gene trimming was reported in a later analysis.

V was pared by 3 bases and J by 4 bases, with 6 bases of the junction left unmatched. The CDR3 runs to 16 residues. The germline gives CDR1 MNHEY, CDR2 SMNVEV (reference sequence). The gene calls are TRBV27 and TRBJ2-2; 9 bases match TRBD2. The sequencing sample was made of PBMCs. The receptor was isolated from a middle-aged man in good health and CMV-seronegative. The CDR3: CASSFYSGRFTGELFF. Written as DNA, the CDR3 is TGTGCCAGCAGTTTCTATAGCGGGAGATTCACCGGGGAGCTGTTTTTT.